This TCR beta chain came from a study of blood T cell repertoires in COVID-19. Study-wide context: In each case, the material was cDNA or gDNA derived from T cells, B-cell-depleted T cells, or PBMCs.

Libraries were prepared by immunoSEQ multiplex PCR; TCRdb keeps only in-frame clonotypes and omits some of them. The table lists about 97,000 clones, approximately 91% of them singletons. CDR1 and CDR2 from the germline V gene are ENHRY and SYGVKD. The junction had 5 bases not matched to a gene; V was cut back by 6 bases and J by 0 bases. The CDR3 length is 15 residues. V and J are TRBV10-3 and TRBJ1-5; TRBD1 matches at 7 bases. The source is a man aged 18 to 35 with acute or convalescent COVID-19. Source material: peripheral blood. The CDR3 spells CAISGTEYSNQPQHF. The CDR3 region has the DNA TGTGCCATCAGCGGGACAGAGTATAGCAATCAGCCCCAGCATTTT.